This T cell receptor beta chain was recovered during a study of blood T cells in healthy people across ages. The CDR3 extends over 16 amino acids. Germline CDR1 and CDR2: MDHEN and SYDVKM. V shed 5 bases, J shed 13 bases, and the junction held 13 bases outside the gene matches. Next came a second PCR, run for about 6 to 12 cycles, which used a sample-barcoded 5' primer along with a J-beta primer mix. One entry per CDR3 protein results from TCRdb running MiXCR on the 5' RACE reads. The sample lists about 600,000 distinct CDR3 sequences, around 50% occurring once. For this clonotype: Its specificity is unknown.

Study-wide results and limits: Long-lived donors had more naive CD4+ cells and higher diversity than aged donors.

The chain has TRBV28 and TRBJ2-4; 14 bases map to TRBD2. The TCR sequence derives from a man aged 80 or over in good health. The sequenced sample was blood. CDR3 sequence reads: CASSQGTSGSGYAQYF. CDR3 bases: TGTGCCAGCAGTCAAGGGACTAGCGGGAGCGGGTATGCGCAGTACTTC.